The 21 T cell receptor beta chains below come from one sample, sequenced in a study of blood T cell repertoires in COVID-19. TCRdb's table, derived via immunoSEQ multiplex PCR, lists solely in-frame clones and lacks some. Of about 500,000 clones in the sample, roughly 89% were seen once. The sample consisted of peripheral blood. These receptors all stem from a woman aged 45-60 years with COVID-19, enrolled during active disease.

The chain uses TRBV5-1 and TRBJ2-3; 8 bases map to TRBD2. The CDR3 is 17 amino acids. Germline V gene sequence: CDR1 SGHRS, CDR2 YFSETQ. V dropped 2 bases and J dropped 4; count of bases not matched to a gene: 12. CDR3 loop: CASSLRSDSGAPDTQYF. The CDR3 DNA reads as TGCGCCAGCAGCTTAAGGTCCGATAGCGGGGCCCCAGATACGCAGTATTTT. Looking up the rest from reference TRBV5-1 and TRBJ2-3 gives the full variable domain: KAGVTQTPRYLIKTRGQQVTLSCSPISGHRSVSWYQQTPGQGLQFLFEYFSETQRNKGNFPGRFSGRQFSNSRSEMNVSTLELGDSALYLCASSLRSDSGAPDTQYFGPGTRLTVL.

The V and J genes are TRBV19 and TRBJ1-1; 11 nucleotides agree with TRBD1. The germline CDR1 and CDR2 sequences are LNHDA and SQIVND (reference sequence). V trimming: 5 bases; J trimming: 1 base; junction bases outside the gene matches: 18. This CDR3 region has 20 residues. CDR3 nucleotide sequence: TGTGCCAGTAGTCGAAGGGGGAGCACCGGGACAGGGGGTGGGAACACTGAAGCTTTCTTT. Residues: CASSRRGSTGTGGGNTEAFF.

The rearrangement uses TRBV4-1 and TRBJ2-5, with a weak D call TRBD2 (7 bases). The germline CDR1 and CDR2 sequences are MGHRA and YSYEKL. This CDR3 is built from 17 residues. Trimming removed 2 bases at V and 0 bases at J, with 16 bases between. The DNA of the CDR3 is TGCGCCAGCAGCCAAAGTCCCGCGGGGGCTCACCAAGAGACCCAGTACTTC. Translating it yields CASSQSPAGAHQETQYF.

V gene TRBV9 combines with J gene TRBJ1-2; D call uncertain. The CDR3 covers 13 residues. Looked up from germline, CDR1 is SGDLS and CDR2 is YYNGEE. V was shortened by 3 bases and J by 10 bases, with 16 bases between the two germline ends. CDR3 in DNA: TGTGCCAGCAGCGCAGCGGGAGGCACCTTCTACACCTTC. This gives the protein CASSAAGGTFYTF.

The rearrangement uses TRBV2 and TRBJ2-5; 7 bases are shared with TRBD1. With V trimmed by 6 bases and J by 4 bases, 5 bases remained unmatched. This CDR3 has 13 amino acids. Germline CDR1 and CDR2: SNHLY and FYNNEI. For the CDR3, the DNA is TGTGCCAGCAGGATGGCAGGGGGAGAGACCCAGTACTTC. Amino acids: CASRMAGGETQYF.

The DNA for the CDR3 is TGTGCCAGCAGTATTGGGGGGACAGGGGTGACTGAAGCTTTCTTT. Its translation: CASSIGGTGVTEAFF. The genes are TRBV6-5 and TRBJ1-1; 10 bases line up with TRBD1. Germline trimming cut 5 bases from V and 5 bases from J; bases unmatched to any gene: 8. Germline loops: CDR1 MNHEY, CDR2 SVGAGI. The length of the CDR3 is 15 residues.

This clone was counted between two and nine times. This chain connects TRBV5-4 to TRBJ2-1; tentative D call: TRBD1 (6 bases). Per the germline V gene, CDR1 is SGHNT and CDR2 is YYREEE (reference sequence). The V gene lost 8 bases and the J gene lost 0 bases, with 12 bases spanning the gap. The CDR3 totals 14 residues. The DNA of the CDR3 is TGTGCCAGTTGGCAGGGGAGCTCCTACAATGAGCAGTTCTTC. Its translation: CASWQGSSYNEQFF.

The chain joins TRBV15 to TRBJ2-3; D not certain. Trimming left V 3 bases short and J 5 bases short, with 6 bases between. The CDR3 length is 12 residues. Germline-derived CDR1 and CDR2 are LNHNV and YYDKDF (reference sequence). CDR3 coding DNA: TGTGCCACCAGCAGCTACCGAGATACGCAGTATTTT. It specifies CATSSYRDTQYF.

The chain uses TRBV6-5 and TRBJ2-3; 10 nucleotides align to TRBD1. The germline V gene encodes CDR1 MNHEY and CDR2 SVGAGI. CDR3 length equals 15 residues. After removal of 8 bases from V and 1 base from J, the junction contained 6 bases not matched to a gene. CDR3: CASFRGTGGTDTQYF. CDR3 DNA sequence: TGTGCCAGCTTTAGGGGGACAGGGGGCACAGATACGCAGTATTTT.

The chain employs TRBV9 and TRBJ2-3, with TRBD2 identical over 11 bases. The junction had 13 bases not matched to a gene; V was cut back by 4 bases and J by 6 bases. Germline lookup yields CDR1 SGDLS and CDR2 YYNGEE. The CDR3 has 17 amino acids. In DNA, the CDR3 is TGTGCCAGCAGCCCTCCTTTTAGCGGGGGGGCCGCGGATACGCAGTATTTT. Translating it yields CASSPPFSGGAADTQYF.

The J gene is TRBJ1-1, the V gene TRBV6-2 or TRBV6-3; D possibly corresponds to TRBD1 (5 bases). The CDR3 runs to 14 residues. Germline V gene sequence: CDR1 MNHEY, CDR2 SVGEGT. Trimming took 4 bases from V and 4 from J, leaving 13 bases between them. CDR3 sequence reads: CASSSTSGLTEAFF. The CDR3 bases are TGTGCCAGCAGTTCTACTTCAGGGCTCACTGAAGCTTTCTTT.

The genes are TRBV9 and TRBJ1-1; no firm D call. V was trimmed by 2 bases and J by 3 bases, leaving 14 bases between them. CDR3 length: 15 residues. CDR1 is SGDLS, CDR2 YYNGEE, per germline. In DNA form, the CDR3 reads TGTGCCAGCAGCGTCGCGTCGTACCGAGACACTGAAGCTTTCTTT. Amino acid sequence: CASSVASYRDTEAFF.

The V gene is TRBV5-1, the J gene TRBJ1-4, with 10 nucleotides matching TRBD1. Germline CDR1 reads SGHRS; CDR2 reads YFSETQ. Trimming at V came to 4 bases and at J to 4 bases, leaving 4 bases not matched to a gene. CDR3 length: 15 amino acids. The CDR3: CASSQGTGDNEKLFF. The CDR3 DNA sequence: TGCGCCAGCAGCCAAGGGACAGGGGATAATGAAAAACTGTTTTTT.

The chain uses TRBV28 and TRBJ1-5; TRBD1 aligns across 7 bases. Germline CDR1 and CDR2: MDHEN and SYDVKM. V trimming: 6 bases; J trimming: 1 base; junction bases outside the gene matches: 9. The CDR3 has 16 residues. CDR3 in amino acids: CASSTLSTGSNQPQHF. For the CDR3, the DNA is TGTGCCAGCAGCACCTTGTCGACAGGGAGCAATCAGCCCCAGCATTTT.

This rearrangement joins TRBV29-1 to TRBJ2-2; 7 bases align to TRBD1. The CDR3 spans 17 residues. Germline trimming cut 6 bases from V and 7 bases from J; bases unmatched to any gene: 20. Germline lookup yields CDR1 SQVTM and CDR2 ANQGSEA. The CDR3 DNA is TGCAGCGTCAAGAAAGGCCGGGACAGCTGGGCGCACGGGGAGCTGTTTTTT. This sequence encodes CSVKKGRDSWAHGELFF.

The chain is built from TRBV5-1 and TRBJ2-5; D is ambiguous. V dropped 0 bases and J dropped 5 bases, with 11 bases sitting between them. The length of the CDR3 is 14 residues. Germline V gene lookup returns CDR1 SGHRS and CDR2 YFSETQ. In DNA form, the CDR3 reads TGCGCCAGCAGCTTGGGGCATGTGGAGGAGACCCAGTACTTC. This encodes CASSLGHVEETQYF. The full variable domain, in which reference TRBV5-1 and TRBJ2-5 provide the parts outside the CDR3, is KAGVTQTPRYLIKTRGQQVTLSCSPISGHRSVSWYQQTPGQGLQFLFEYFSETQRNKGNFPGRFSGRQFSNSRSEMNVSTLELGDSALYLCASSLGHVEETQYFGPGTRLLVL.

This clone was seen only once. The gene calls are TRBV2 and TRBJ2-3; possibly TRBD2 for D (5 bases). CDR1 and CDR2 (germline): SNHLY, FYNNEI. CDR3 size: 14 residues. The germline V and J ends were trimmed by 4 bases and 3 bases, with 11 bases remaining between them. CDR3 sequence (DNA): TGTGCCAGCAGTGTGGTAACGGGGACAGATACGCAGTATTTT. It yields the protein CASSVVTGTDTQYF.

V gene TRBV19 combines with J gene TRBJ2-7, with TRBD1 identical over 7 bases. This CDR3 spans 15 amino acids. Germline CDR1 LNHDA, CDR2 SQIVND (reference sequence). J lost 1 base, V lost 1 base, and 4 bases had no gene match. CDR3 residues: CASSIARDRSYEQYF. The CDR3, as DNA: TGTGCCAGTAGTATAGCCAGGGACAGATCCTACGAGCAGTACTTC.

In this sample, this clone turned up once. The chain links TRBV28 to TRBJ1-5; D gene uncertain. Germline CDR1 reads MDHEN; CDR2 reads SYDVKM. Trimming left V 3 bases short and J 4 bases short, with 13 bases between. The CDR3 is made up of 15 amino acids. The CDR3 spells CASSLASPPNQPQHF. The CDR3 bases are TGTGCCAGCAGTTTGGCATCGCCCCCAAATCAGCCCCAGCATTTT. The full variable domain, in which reference TRBV28 and TRBJ1-5 provide the parts outside the CDR3, is DVKVTQSSRYLVKRTGEKVFLECVQDMDHENMFWYRQDPGLGLRLIYFSYDVKMKEKGDIPEGYSVSREKKERFSLILESASTNQTSMYLCASSLASPPNQPQHFGDGTRLSIL.

The CDR3 DNA reads as TGTGCCAGCAGTGATCTCTTCTCTATCAGGGGGGAGACCCAGTACTTC. This gives the protein CASSDLFSIRGETQYF. V is TRBV2 and J is TRBJ2-5; 7 bases fit TRBD1. CDR1 and CDR2 from the germline V gene are SNHLY and FYNNEI. This CDR3 is 16 amino acids long. The ends lost 3 bases at V and 5 bases at J; junction bases unmatched: 12.

The J gene is TRBJ2-7, the V gene TRBV4-1; D not certain. CDR3 length: 14 residues. Trimming shortened V by 1 base and J by 2 bases, and 9 bases separated the two germline ends. CDR1 and CDR2 from the germline V gene are MGHRA and YSYEKL. The CDR3, as DNA: TGCGCCAGCAGCCAAGGAGTCACTACCTACGAGCAGTACTTC. Amino acid sequence: CASSQGVTTYEQYF.